Following are 7 T cell receptor beta chains from one sample sequenced in a study of shared clonotypes between healthy human individuals. Measured with immunoSEQ multiplex PCR; TCRdb has only the in-frame clones, and not every one. Of around 1.6 million clones listed, 98% are singletons. The sequencing input was naive CD4+ T cells sorted from blood. The subset was: CD45RA+ positively selected. The origin of the receptors is a man aged 25-40 years in good health.

The rearrangement joins TRBV19 to TRBJ1-5, with D uncertain. The germline gives CDR1 LNHDA, CDR2 SQIVND (reference sequence). V lost 1 base and J 0 bases, leaving 7 bases between the germline ends. The CDR3 contains 15 residues. The CDR3 region is CASSIVHHSNQPQHF. Here the CDR3 DNA reads TGTGCCAGTAGTATAGTACACCATAGCAATCAGCCCCAGCATTTT.

The chain joins TRBV19 to TRBJ1-5; D remains ambiguous. Germline V lookup: CDR1 LNHDA, CDR2 SQIVND (reference sequence). CDR3 size: 15 residues. V lost 6 bases and J lost 3, with 15 bases in between. CDR3 in DNA: TGTGCCAGTAGCCCCAGAGGGCATCACAATCAGCCCCAGCATTTT. It yields the protein CASSPRGHHNQPQHF.

The chain is built from TRBV11-3 and TRBJ2-1; 11 nucleotides line up with TRBD2. V lost 5 bases to trimming and J lost 0 bases; unmatched junction nucleotides: 12. The CDR3 length is 19 residues. Germline V gene lookup returns CDR1 SGHNT and CDR2 YENEEA. This CDR3 reads CASSQRTSGFLGSYNEQFF. The CDR3 DNA reads TGTGCCAGCAGCCAACGGACTAGCGGGTTCCTCGGCTCCTACAATGAGCAGTTCTTC. Full variable domain (missing parts from reference TRBV11-3 and TRBJ2-1): EAGVVQSPRYKIIEKKQPVAFWCNPISGHNTLYWYLQNLGQGPELLIRYENEEAVDDSQLPKDRFSAERLKGVDSTLKIQPAELGDSAVYLCASSQRTSGFLGSYNEQFFGPGTRLTVL.

As concerns this clone: The sample has other DNA sequences that encode this CDR3 too. The rearrangement uses TRBV18 and TRBJ1-5; TRBD1 is a possible D gene (6 bases). Trimming removed 2 bases from V and 4 bases from J, with 9 bases in between. This CDR3 comprises 14 residues. From germline, CDR1 is KGHSH and CDR2 LQKENI. The CDR3 region is CASSPGGANQPQHF. CDR3 sequence (DNA): TGTGCCAGCTCACCAGGGGGCGCGAATCAGCCCCAGCATTTT.

The chain uses TRBV25-1 and TRBJ2-2; TRBD1 or TRBD2 may be the D gene (5 bases each). The CDR3 is made up of 14 amino acids. The germline gives CDR1 MGHDK, CDR2 SYGVNS. The V end lost 3 bases, the J end lost 13 bases, and 18 bases lay between the germline ends. As DNA, the CDR3 is TGTGCCAGCAGTGAGACCGGGACGGGTATGAGGCTGTTTTTT. It encodes CASSETGTGMRLFF.

The chain employs TRBV28 and TRBJ1-5; D call uncertain. The CDR3 totals 15 residues. Germline loops: CDR1 MDHEN, CDR2 SYDVKM. With 2 bases removed from V and 3 bases from J, the gap between germline ends came to 11 bases. This CDR3 is CASSLEPLFNQPQHF. CDR3 DNA: TGTGCCAGCAGTTTAGAGCCCTTGTTCAATCAGCCCCAGCATTTT.

The V call is TRBV18, the J call TRBJ2-3, with unresolved D. Germline V gene data show CDR1 as KGHSH and CDR2 as LQKENI. The V end was cut by 1 base, the J end by 4 bases, with 12 bases between. CDR3 size: 15 residues. The CDR3 DNA is TGTGCCAGCTCACCACTAGGGCAGGTTGCAGATACGCAGTATTTT. Translating it yields CASSPLGQVADTQYF.